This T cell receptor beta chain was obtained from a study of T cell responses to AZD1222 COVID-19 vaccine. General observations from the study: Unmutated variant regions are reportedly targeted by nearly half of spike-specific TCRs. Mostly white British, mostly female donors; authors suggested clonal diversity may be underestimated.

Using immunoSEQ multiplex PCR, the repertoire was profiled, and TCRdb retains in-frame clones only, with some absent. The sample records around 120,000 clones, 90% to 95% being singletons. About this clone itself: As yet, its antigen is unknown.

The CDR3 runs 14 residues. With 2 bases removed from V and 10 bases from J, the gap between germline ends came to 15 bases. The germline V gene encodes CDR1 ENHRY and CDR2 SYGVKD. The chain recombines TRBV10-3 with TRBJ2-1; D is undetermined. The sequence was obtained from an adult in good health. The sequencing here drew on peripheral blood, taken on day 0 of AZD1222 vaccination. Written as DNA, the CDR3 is TGTGCCATCAGTGAGGGCGGTGGCCCTAGGGAGCAGTTCTTC. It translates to CAISEGGGPREQFF.